This T cell receptor (beta chain) emerged from a study of response to subunit inactivated influenza vaccine. There are 16 residues in the CDR3. The V end was cut by 1 base, the J end by 1 base, with 10 bases between. Germline V gene lookup returns CDR1 SGHNT and CDR2 YENEEA. TCRdb passed the RT-PCR reads through MiXCR, listing each CDR3 protein once. The table records about 520,000 distinct CDR3 sequences, over 25% of them present only once. The V call is TRBV11-3, the J call TRBJ2-2, with D maybe TRBD1 (5 bases). Sequenced here: CD4+ T cells sorted from PBMCs, sampled 5 days after vaccination. This TCR derives from a man over 45 who received an inactivated influenza vaccine. The CDR3 sequence is CASSLALGQNTGELFF. As DNA, the CDR3 is TGTGCCAGCAGCTTAGCCCTAGGACAGAACACCGGGGAGCTGTTTTTT.